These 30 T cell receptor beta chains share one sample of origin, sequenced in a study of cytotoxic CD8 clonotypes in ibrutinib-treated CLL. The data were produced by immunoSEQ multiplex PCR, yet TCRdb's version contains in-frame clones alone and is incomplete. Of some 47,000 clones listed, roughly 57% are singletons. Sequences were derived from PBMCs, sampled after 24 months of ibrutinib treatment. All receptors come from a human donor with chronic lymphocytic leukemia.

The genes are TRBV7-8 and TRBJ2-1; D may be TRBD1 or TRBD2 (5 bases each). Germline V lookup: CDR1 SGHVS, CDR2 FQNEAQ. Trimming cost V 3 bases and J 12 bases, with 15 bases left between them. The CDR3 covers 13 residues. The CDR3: CASSLGTGERQFF. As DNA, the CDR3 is TGTGCCAGCAGCTTGGGGACGGGCGAACGGCAGTTCTTC.

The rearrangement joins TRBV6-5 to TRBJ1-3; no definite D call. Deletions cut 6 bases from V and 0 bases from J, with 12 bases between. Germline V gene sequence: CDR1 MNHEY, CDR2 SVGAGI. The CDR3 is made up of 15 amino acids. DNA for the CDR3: TGTGCCAGCAGATTTGACGGAGACTCTGGAAACACCATATATTTT. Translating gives CASRFDGDSGNTIYF.

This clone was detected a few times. CDR3 DNA: TGTGCCAGCTCAAGGGGGACAGGGGGCCTGGGCTATGGCTACACCTTC. Translating it yields CASSRGTGGLGYGYTF. V usage is TRBV27 and J usage is TRBJ1-2, with 12 bases matching TRBD1. The germline V gene has CDR1 MNHEY and CDR2 SMNVEV (reference sequence). This CDR3 is 16 amino acids long. Trimming cost V 8 bases and J 4 bases; bases outside gene matches: 11.

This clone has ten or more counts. CDR3 sequence reads: CASSWDTINQPQHF. In DNA form, the CDR3 reads TGTGCCAGCAGTTGGGACACAATCAATCAGCCCCAGCATTTT. The J gene is TRBJ1-5, the V gene TRBV6-1, with a weak D call TRBD1 (6 bases). From germline, CDR1 is MNHNS and CDR2 SASEGT. This CDR3 contains 14 residues. Trimming removed 5 bases from V and 3 bases from J, with 11 bases in between.

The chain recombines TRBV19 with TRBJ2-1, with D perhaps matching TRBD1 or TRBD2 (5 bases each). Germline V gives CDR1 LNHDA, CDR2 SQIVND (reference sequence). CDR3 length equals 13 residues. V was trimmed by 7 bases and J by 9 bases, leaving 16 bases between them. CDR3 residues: CASKLGVGTEQFF. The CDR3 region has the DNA TGTGCCAGTAAACTAGGCGTTGGGACTGAGCAGTTCTTC.

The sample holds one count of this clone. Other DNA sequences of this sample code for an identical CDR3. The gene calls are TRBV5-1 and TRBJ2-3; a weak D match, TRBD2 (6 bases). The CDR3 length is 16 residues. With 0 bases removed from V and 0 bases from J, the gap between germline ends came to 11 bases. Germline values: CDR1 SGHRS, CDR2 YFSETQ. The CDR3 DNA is TGCGCCAGCAGCTTGGATAGCGGTGCTAGCACAGATACGCAGTATTTT. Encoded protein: CASSLDSGASTDTQYF.

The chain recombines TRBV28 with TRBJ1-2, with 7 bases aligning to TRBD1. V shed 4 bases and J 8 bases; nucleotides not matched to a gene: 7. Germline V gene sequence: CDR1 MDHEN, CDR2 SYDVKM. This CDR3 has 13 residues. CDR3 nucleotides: TGTGCCAGCAGTTCTCGACAGGGCGGGGGCTACACCTTC. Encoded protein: CASSSRQGGGYTF.

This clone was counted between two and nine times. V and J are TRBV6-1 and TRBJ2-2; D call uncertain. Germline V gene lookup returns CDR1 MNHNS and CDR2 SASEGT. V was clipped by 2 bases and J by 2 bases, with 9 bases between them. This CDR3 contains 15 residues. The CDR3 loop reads CASSENVFNTGELFF. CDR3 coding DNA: TGTGCCAGCAGTGAAAACGTCTTTAACACCGGGGAGCTGTTTTTT.

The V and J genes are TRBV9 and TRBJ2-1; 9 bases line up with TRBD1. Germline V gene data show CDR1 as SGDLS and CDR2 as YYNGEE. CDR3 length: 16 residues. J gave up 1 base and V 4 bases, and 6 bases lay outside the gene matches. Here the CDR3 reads CASSTHRGQSYNEQFF. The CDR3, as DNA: TGTGCCAGCAGCACCCACAGGGGGCAATCCTACAATGAGCAGTTCTTC.

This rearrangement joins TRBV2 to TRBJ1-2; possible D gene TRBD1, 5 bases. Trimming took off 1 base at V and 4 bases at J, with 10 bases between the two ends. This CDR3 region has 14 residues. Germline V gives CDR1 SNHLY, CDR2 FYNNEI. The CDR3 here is CASSEVKGTYGYTF. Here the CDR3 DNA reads TGTGCCAGCAGTGAAGTGAAAGGGACCTATGGCTACACCTTC.

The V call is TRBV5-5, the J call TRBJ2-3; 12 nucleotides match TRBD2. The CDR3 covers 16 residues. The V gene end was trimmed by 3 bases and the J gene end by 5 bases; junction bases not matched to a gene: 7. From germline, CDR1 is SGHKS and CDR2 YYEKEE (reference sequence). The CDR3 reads CASSSGLAGRGDTQYF. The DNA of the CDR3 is TGTGCCAGCAGCTCTGGACTAGCGGGGCGGGGAGATACGCAGTATTTT.

The CDR3: CASSQGTGGRNTIYF. The DNA for the CDR3 is TGCGCCAGCAGCCAGGGGACAGGGGGGAGAAACACCATATATTTT. The rearrangement links TRBV4-1 to TRBJ1-3; 11 nucleotides match TRBD1. The CDR3 spans 15 residues. Germline trimming cut 3 bases from V and 5 bases from J; bases unmatched to any gene: 3. CDR1 is MGHRA, CDR2 YSYEKL, per germline.

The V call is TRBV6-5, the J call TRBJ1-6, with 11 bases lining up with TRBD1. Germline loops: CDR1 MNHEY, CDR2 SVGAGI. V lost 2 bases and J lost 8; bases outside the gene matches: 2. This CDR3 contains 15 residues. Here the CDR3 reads CASSYRDRGYSPLHF. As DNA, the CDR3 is TGTGCCAGCAGTTACCGGGACAGGGGGTATTCACCCCTCCACTTT.

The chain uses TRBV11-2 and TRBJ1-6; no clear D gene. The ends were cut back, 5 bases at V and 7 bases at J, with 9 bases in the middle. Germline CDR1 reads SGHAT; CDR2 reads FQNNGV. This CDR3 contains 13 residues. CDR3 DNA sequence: TGTGCCAGCAGCAGCGGGAGAAATTCACCCCTCCACTTT. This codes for CASSSGRNSPLHF.

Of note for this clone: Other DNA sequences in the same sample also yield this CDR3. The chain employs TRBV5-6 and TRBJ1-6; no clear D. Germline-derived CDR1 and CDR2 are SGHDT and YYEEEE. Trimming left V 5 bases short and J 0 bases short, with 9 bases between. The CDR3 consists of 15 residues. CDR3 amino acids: CASSPRSSYNSPLHF. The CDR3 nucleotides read TGTGCCAGCAGTCCTCGAAGCTCCTATAATTCACCCCTCCACTTT.

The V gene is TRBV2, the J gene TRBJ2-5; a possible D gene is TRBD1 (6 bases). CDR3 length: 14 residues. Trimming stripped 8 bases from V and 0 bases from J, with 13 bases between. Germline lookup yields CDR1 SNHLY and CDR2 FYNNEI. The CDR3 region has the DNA TGTGCCAGCGGACTTGGGACAAACCAAGAGACCCAGTACTTC. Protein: CASGLGTNQETQYF. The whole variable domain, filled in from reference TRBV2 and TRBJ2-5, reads EPEVTQTPSHQVTQMGQEVILRCVPISNHLYFYWYRQILGQKVEFLVSFYNNEISEKSEIFDDQFSVERPDGSNFTLKIRSTKLEDSAMYFCASGLGTNQETQYFGPGTRLLVL.

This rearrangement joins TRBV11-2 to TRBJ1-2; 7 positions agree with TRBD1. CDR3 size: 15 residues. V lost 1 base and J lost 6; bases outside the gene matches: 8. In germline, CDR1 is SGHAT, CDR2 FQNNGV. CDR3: CASSLVAGGGHGYTF. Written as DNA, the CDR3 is TGTGCCAGCAGCTTAGTAGCAGGGGGAGGTCATGGCTACACCTTC.

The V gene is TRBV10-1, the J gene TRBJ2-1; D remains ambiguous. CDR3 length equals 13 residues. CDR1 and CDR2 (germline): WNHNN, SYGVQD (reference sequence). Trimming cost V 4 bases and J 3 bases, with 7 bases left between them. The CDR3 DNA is TGCGCCAGCAGTGCCCCGGGCTACAATGAGCAGTTCTTC. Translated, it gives CASSAPGYNEQFF.

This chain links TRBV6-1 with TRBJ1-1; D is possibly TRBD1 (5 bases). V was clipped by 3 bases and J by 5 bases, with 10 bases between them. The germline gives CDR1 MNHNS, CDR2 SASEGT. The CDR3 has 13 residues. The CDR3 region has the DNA TGTGCCAGCAGTGATCAGGGATTAACTGAAGCTTTCTTT. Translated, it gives CASSDQGLTEAFF.

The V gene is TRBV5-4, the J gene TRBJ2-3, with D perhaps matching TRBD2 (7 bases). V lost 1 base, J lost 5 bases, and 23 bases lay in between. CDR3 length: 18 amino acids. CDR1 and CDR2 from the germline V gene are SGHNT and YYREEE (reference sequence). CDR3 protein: CASSLRSRGGAGRDTQYF. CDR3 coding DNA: TGTGCCAGCAGCTTGAGGTCGAGAGGGGGGGCCGGGAGAGATACGCAGTATTTT.

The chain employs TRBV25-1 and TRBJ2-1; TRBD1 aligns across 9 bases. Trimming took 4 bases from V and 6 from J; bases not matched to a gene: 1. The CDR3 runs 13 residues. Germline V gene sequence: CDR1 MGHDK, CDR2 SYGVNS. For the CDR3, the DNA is TGTGCCAGCAGTGTGACAGGGGGCAATGAGCAGTTCTTC. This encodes CASSVTGGNEQFF.

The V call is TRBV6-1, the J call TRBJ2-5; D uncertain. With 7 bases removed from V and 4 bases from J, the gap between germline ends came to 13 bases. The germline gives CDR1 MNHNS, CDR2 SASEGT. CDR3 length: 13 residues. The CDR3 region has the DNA TGTGCCAGCACCCTCGGGCTTTTAGAGACCCAGTACTTC. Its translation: CASTLGLLETQYF.

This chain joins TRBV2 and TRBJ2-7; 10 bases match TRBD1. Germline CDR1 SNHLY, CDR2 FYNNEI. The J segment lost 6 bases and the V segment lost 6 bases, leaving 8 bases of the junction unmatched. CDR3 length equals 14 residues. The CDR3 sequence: CASRALTGGGEQYF. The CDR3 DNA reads TGTGCCAGCAGGGCCCTGACAGGGGGCGGCGAGCAGTACTTC.

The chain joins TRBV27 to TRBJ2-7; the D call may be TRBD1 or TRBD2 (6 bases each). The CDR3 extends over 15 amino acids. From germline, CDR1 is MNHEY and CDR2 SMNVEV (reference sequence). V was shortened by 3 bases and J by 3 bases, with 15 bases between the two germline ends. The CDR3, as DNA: TGTGCCAGCAGTTTCGAGGGGGGTGAGCGCTACGAGCAGTACTTC. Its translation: CASSFEGGERYEQYF.

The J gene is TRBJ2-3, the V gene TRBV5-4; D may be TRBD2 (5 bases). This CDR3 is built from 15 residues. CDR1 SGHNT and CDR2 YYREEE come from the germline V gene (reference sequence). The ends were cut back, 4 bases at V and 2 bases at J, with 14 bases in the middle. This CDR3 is CASSLPGWDTDTQYF. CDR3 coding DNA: TGTGCCAGCAGCCTCCCGGGGTGGGACACAGATACGCAGTATTTT.

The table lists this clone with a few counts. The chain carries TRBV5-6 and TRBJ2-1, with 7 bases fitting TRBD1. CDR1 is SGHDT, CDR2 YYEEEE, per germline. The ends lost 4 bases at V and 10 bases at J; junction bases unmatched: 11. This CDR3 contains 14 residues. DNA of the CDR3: TGTGCCAGCAGCCCCACCGGACAGGTCGGAGAGCAGTTCTTC. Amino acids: CASSPTGQVGEQFF.

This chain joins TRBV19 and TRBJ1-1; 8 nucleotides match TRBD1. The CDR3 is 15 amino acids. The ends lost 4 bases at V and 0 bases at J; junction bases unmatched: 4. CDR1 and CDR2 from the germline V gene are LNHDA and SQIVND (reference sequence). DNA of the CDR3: TGTGCCAGTAGTAACTCAGGGGGCGTGAACACTGAAGCTTTCTTT. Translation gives CASSNSGGVNTEAFF.

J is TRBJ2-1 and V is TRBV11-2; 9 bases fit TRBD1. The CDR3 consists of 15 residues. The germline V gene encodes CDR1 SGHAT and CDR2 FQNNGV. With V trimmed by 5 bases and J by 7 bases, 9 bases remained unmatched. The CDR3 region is CASSLRWTGENEQFF. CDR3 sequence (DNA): TGTGCCAGCAGCCTGAGATGGACAGGGGAGAATGAGCAGTTCTTC.

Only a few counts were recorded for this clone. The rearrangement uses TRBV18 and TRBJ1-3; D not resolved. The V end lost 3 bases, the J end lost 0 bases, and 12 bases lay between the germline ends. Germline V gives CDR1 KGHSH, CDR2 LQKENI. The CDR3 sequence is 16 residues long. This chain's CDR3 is CASSPSSPSSGNTIYF. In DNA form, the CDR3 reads TGTGCCAGCTCACCGTCCAGCCCAAGCTCTGGAAACACCATATATTTT.

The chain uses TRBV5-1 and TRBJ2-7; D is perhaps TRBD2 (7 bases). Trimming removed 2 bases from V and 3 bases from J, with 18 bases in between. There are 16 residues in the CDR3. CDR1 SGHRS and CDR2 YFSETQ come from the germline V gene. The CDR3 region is CASSLSLGGGHYEQYF. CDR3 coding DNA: TGCGCCAGCAGCTTATCGTTGGGCGGGGGACACTACGAGCAGTACTTC.